The 28 T cell receptor beta chains reported below all come from one sample, sequenced in a study of blood T cell repertoires in COVID-19 (TCRdb year 2020). Libraries were prepared through the immunoSEQ multiplex PCR assay. In TCRdb, the immuneACCESS table is reduced to in-frame sequences with V and J assigned. These tables do not hold every clone; where another copy was compared, an unresolved V gene accounts for under half, and the others remain unexplained. For this sample there are under 85,000 clones; 75% to 90% appear just once. The biggest ten clones account for around 12% of the sample. The sequenced material came from peripheral blood. All receptors come from a human donor in a cohort sampled during active COVID-19.

This sequence joins TRBV6-6 and TRBJ2-3, with a possible D match to TRBD2 (7 bases). Trimming cost V 5 bases and J 5 bases, with 17 bases left between them. Per the germline V gene, CDR1 is MNHNY and CDR2 is SVGAGI (reference sequence). This CDR3 has 15 amino acids. The DNA of the CDR3 is TGTGCCAGCAGTAACGGGGGGCGGATCGGAGATACGCAGTATTTT. Amino acid sequence: CASSNGGRIGDTQYF.

The chain couples TRBV30 to TRBJ1-2; 9 positions agree with TRBD1. After removal of 3 bases from V and 8 bases from J, the junction contained 7 bases not matched to a gene. The CDR3 extends over 13 amino acids. CDR1 is GTSNPN and CDR2 is SVGIG in the germline V gene (reference sequence). CDR3 residues: CAWSEQGARGYTF. CDR3 bases: TGTGCCTGGAGCGAACAGGGGGCGAGGGGCTACACCTTC.

A few counts support this clone. The genes are TRBV19 and TRBJ1-5; unclear D gene. The germline V gene encodes CDR1 LNHDA and CDR2 SQIVND (reference sequence). This CDR3 has 11 amino acids. Trimming pared 4 bases from V and 7 bases from J, leaving 5 bases between. The CDR3 sequence is CASSKEQPQHF. The CDR3 nucleotides are TGTGCCAGTAGTAAGGAGCAGCCCCAGCATTTT. Drawing the rest from reference TRBV19 and TRBJ1-5, the complete variable domain is DGGITQSPKYLFRKEGQNVTLSCEQNLNHDAMYWYRQDPGQGLRLIYYSQIVNDFQKGDIAEGYSVSREKKESFPLTVTSAQKNPTAFYLCASSKEQPQHFGDGTRLSIL.

The genes are TRBV9 and TRBJ1-1; tentatively, D is TRBD1 (5 bases). V was trimmed by 0 bases and J by 8 bases, leaving 14 bases between them. The germline V gene encodes CDR1 SGDLS and CDR2 YYNGEE. The CDR3 is 14 amino acids. The CDR3 coding sequence is TGTGCCAGCAGCGTAGTTGTGGGGGGTGCAGAAGCTTTCTTT. This encodes CASSVVVGGAEAFF.

The chain links TRBV11-2 to TRBJ2-5, with 14 bases identical to TRBD2. Germline assignment: CDR1 SGHAT and CDR2 FQNNGV. After removal of 5 bases from V and 5 bases from J, the junction contained 4 bases not matched to a gene. This CDR3 region has 15 residues. Here the CDR3 reads CASSLGLAGGETQYF. CDR3 sequence (DNA): TGTGCCAGCAGCCTAGGACTAGCGGGAGGCGAGACCCAGTACTTC.

This chain connects TRBV12-3 or TRBV12-4 to TRBJ1-1; D is undetermined. The length of the CDR3 is 13 residues. V was pared by 6 bases and J by 5 bases, with 13 bases between. In nucleotides, the CDR3 is TGTGCCAGCAGCCCTCAAAAACTGACTGAAGCTTTCTTT. Protein: CASSPQKLTEAFF.

The chain carries TRBV27 and TRBJ2-3; a possible D gene is TRBD2 (5 bases). Germline CDR1 reads MNHEY; CDR2 reads SMNVEV (reference sequence). The length of the CDR3 is 13 residues. Deletions cut 5 bases from V and 1 base from J, with 7 bases between. CDR3 region: CASSLLGTDTQYF. CDR3 DNA sequence: TGTGCCAGCAGTCTACTAGGCACAGATACGCAGTATTTT.

This chain uses TRBV7-2 with TRBJ2-5; 8 bases agree with TRBD2. The CDR3 is made up of 15 amino acids. J gave up 5 bases and V 3 bases, and 8 bases lay outside the gene matches. CDR1 is SGHTA and CDR2 is FQGNSA in the germline V gene. CDR3 amino acids: CASSFDGGARETQYF. For the CDR3, the DNA is TGTGCCAGCAGCTTCGACGGGGGGGCCCGGGAGACCCAGTACTTC.

The sample holds one count of this clone. The chain has TRBV12-3 or TRBV12-4 and TRBJ1-5; D perhaps matches TRBD1 (5 bases). With 3 bases removed from V and 2 bases from J, the gap between germline ends came to 5 bases. There are 13 residues in the CDR3. The DNA for the CDR3 is TGTGCCAGCAGTTTGACAGGCAATCAGCCCCAGCATTTT. This sequence encodes CASSLTGNQPQHF.

The chain uses TRBV10-2 and TRBJ2-7, with 7 nucleotides matching TRBD1. Per the germline V gene, CDR1 is WSHSY and CDR2 is SAAADI. The V segment lost 7 bases and the J segment 6 bases; nucleotides outside the gene matches: 15. The CDR3 extends over 15 amino acids. CDR3 nucleotides: TGCGCCAGCAACCCACCCTCGACAGGGTATGCCGAGCAGTACTTC. It is translated as CASNPPSTGYAEQYF.

The gene calls are TRBV10-3 and TRBJ1-5; D gene ambiguous. From germline, CDR1 is ENHRY and CDR2 SYGVKD. CDR3 size: 13 residues. V dropped 6 bases and J dropped 1 base, with 7 bases sitting between them. In DNA form, the CDR3 reads TGTGCCATCAGAGTAGCGAGCAATCAGCCCCAGCATTTT. This encodes CAIRVASNQPQHF.

This rearrangement joins TRBV7-2 to TRBJ1-1; D remains unclear. CDR1 is SGHTA, CDR2 FQGNSA, per germline. V was shortened by 2 bases and J by 11 bases, with 12 bases between the two germline ends. The CDR3 spans 12 residues. CDR3 residues: CASSLYGDSAFF. The CDR3, as DNA: TGTGCCAGCAGCTTATACGGGGATTCGGCTTTCTTT.

This rearrangement joins TRBV12-3 or TRBV12-4 to TRBJ1-5; no firm D call. The CDR3 has 13 residues. Trimming pared 7 bases from V and 8 bases from J, leaving 15 bases between. CDR3 protein: CASTPVGAKPQHF. Here the CDR3 DNA reads TGTGCCAGCACCCCAGTGGGAGCGAAGCCCCAGCATTTT.

This rearrangement joins TRBV12-5 to TRBJ2-3; D perhaps matches TRBD1 (6 bases). Germline-derived CDR1 and CDR2 are LGHNT and FRNRAP. This CDR3 region has 15 residues. Deletions cut 2 bases from V and 0 bases from J, with 9 bases between. CDR3 sequence: CASGLRGSSTDTQYF. DNA of the CDR3: TGTGCTAGTGGTTTGAGGGGGAGTAGCACAGATACGCAGTATTTT.

V usage is TRBV19 and J usage is TRBJ2-2, with D perhaps matching TRBD2 (5 bases). Trimming shortened V by 3 bases and J by 2 bases, and 10 bases separated the two germline ends. Looked up from germline, CDR1 is LNHDA and CDR2 is SQIVND (reference sequence). The CDR3 runs 15 residues. The CDR3: CASSIAGFNTGELFF. Here the CDR3 DNA reads TGTGCCAGTAGTATTGCGGGTTTCAACACCGGGGAGCTGTTTTTT.

The rearrangement joins TRBV10-3 to TRBJ1-6, with 10 bases matching TRBD1. With 10 bases clipped from V and 8 bases from J, the junction kept 2 bases outside the gene matches. The CDR3 has 12 residues. Per germline, CDR1 ENHRY and CDR2 SYGVKD. In DNA, the CDR3 is TGTGCCACCGGGACAGGGGATTCACCCCTCCACTTT. Encoded protein: CATGTGDSPLHF.

This chain links TRBV9 with TRBJ1-2, with TRBD1 as a possible D gene (5 bases). The V gene's germline CDR1 is SGDLS and CDR2 YYNGEE. The CDR3 has 15 residues. Trimming removed 4 bases from V and 4 bases from J, with 17 bases in between. The CDR3, as DNA: TGTGCCAGCAGCCCCACCGCCGGGCAGGGCTATGGCTACACCTTC. Its translation: CASSPTAGQGYGYTF.

This chain connects TRBV2 to TRBJ2-1; the D gene is possibly TRBD1 (5 bases). This CDR3 comprises 15 residues. Germline CDR1 reads SNHLY; CDR2 reads FYNNEI. Trimming took 8 bases from V and 4 from J, leaving 18 bases between them. The CDR3 loop is CASGAEETAYNEQFF. In DNA, the CDR3 is TGTGCCAGCGGGGCAGAGGAGACAGCATACAATGAGCAGTTCTTC.

J is TRBJ2-1 and V is TRBV10-3; D is possibly TRBD1 (5 bases). The CDR3 covers 14 residues. With 7 bases removed from V and 2 bases from J, the gap between germline ends came to 12 bases. Per germline, CDR1 ENHRY and CDR2 SYGVKD. The DNA of the CDR3 is TGTGCCATCAAGGCAGGGCCCCCCTACAATGAGCAGTTCTTC. This sequence encodes CAIKAGPPYNEQFF.

This clone turned up a few times. The chain employs TRBV6-6 and TRBJ2-7; perhaps TRBD1 as D (6 bases). This CDR3 comprises 11 residues. CDR1 and CDR2 from the germline V gene are MNHNY and SVGAGI (reference sequence). Trimming removed 8 bases at V and 7 bases at J, with 12 bases between. The CDR3 region has the DNA TGTGCCAGCTGCGGTACAGGGGAGCAGTACTTC. Translation gives CASCGTGEQYF.

The chain links TRBV5-6 to TRBJ2-2; a weak D match, TRBD2 (5 bases). This CDR3 region has 16 residues. Germline V gives CDR1 SGHDT, CDR2 YYEEEE. V lost 0 bases to trimming and J lost 4 bases, with 13 bases between them. The CDR3 nucleotides are TGTGCCAGCAGCTTGGGTCGGGGTTCGATCACCGGGGAGCTGTTTTTT. Translating gives CASSLGRGSITGELFF.

This sequence joins TRBV5-6 and TRBJ2-1, with TRBD1 as a possible D gene (6 bases). This CDR3 region has 14 residues. V was pared by 4 bases and J by 3 bases, with 11 bases between. Germline V gene data show CDR1 as SGHDT and CDR2 as YYEEEE. The CDR3 sequence is CASSRLQGYNEQFF. For the CDR3, the DNA is TGTGCCAGCAGCCGACTACAGGGCTACAATGAGCAGTTCTTC.

The V and J genes are TRBV6-5 and TRBJ1-3; possible D gene TRBD1, 5 bases. Between the trimmed V and J ends, which lost 5 bases and 0 bases, there was a span of 11 bases. In germline, CDR1 is MNHEY, CDR2 SVGAGI. The CDR3 has 15 residues. The CDR3 here is CASSPTGFSGNTIYF. Written as DNA, the CDR3 is TGTGCCAGCAGTCCTACAGGTTTCTCTGGAAACACCATATATTTT.

V usage is TRBV7-9 and J usage is TRBJ1-2; 9 bases are shared with TRBD1. Germline CDR1 is SEHNR and CDR2 is FQNEAQ (reference sequence). CDR3 length equals 14 residues. The junction had 5 bases not matched to a gene; V was cut back by 5 bases and J by 4 bases. The CDR3 DNA sequence: TGTGCCAGCAGCCCAGGGACAGGGTCCTATGGCTACACCTTC. As protein: CASSPGTGSYGYTF.

In this sample, this clone turned up a few times. CDR3 nucleotides: TGTGCCAGCAGTTACTCGACGACAGCCGCTGAAGCTTTCTTT. It encodes CASSYSTTAAEAFF. This chain connects TRBV6-6 to TRBJ1-1; TRBD1 might be the D (5 bases). CDR3 length equals 14 residues. With 0 bases removed from V and 6 bases from J, the gap between germline ends came to 11 bases. The V gene's germline CDR1 is MNHNY and CDR2 SVGAGI (reference sequence).

This sequence joins TRBV5-1 and TRBJ2-2; 9 bases match TRBD1. This CDR3 has 18 amino acids. The trim removed 7 bases at V and 0 bases at J, leaving 13 bases unmatched. Per germline, CDR1 SGHRS and CDR2 YFSETQ. DNA for the CDR3: TGCGCCAGCCCATTTCCGGGACAGGGTGAGACGAACACCGGGGAGCTGTTTTTT. Amino acids: CASPFPGQGETNTGELFF. Combining the CDR3 with reference TRBV5-1 and TRBJ2-2 gives the whole variable domain KAGVTQTPRYLIKTRGQQVTLSCSPISGHRSVSWYQQTPGQGLQFLFEYFSETQRNKGNFPGRFSGRQFSNSRSEMNVSTLELGDSALYLCASPFPGQGETNTGELFFGEGSRLTVL.

The CDR3 spells CATSALGQGYNEQFF. DNA of the CDR3: TGTGCCACCAGCGCATTGGGACAGGGTTACAATGAGCAGTTCTTC. The rearrangement links TRBV24-1 to TRBJ2-1, with 9 bases that match TRBD1. V was clipped by 7 bases and J by 4 bases; unmatched bases: 7. The CDR3 totals 15 residues. The V gene's germline CDR1 is KGHDR and CDR2 SFDVKD.

This chain joins TRBV27 and TRBJ2-2, with a possible D match to TRBD1 (6 bases). Trimming took 2 bases from V and 6 from J, leaving 10 bases between them. CDR1 and CDR2 (germline): MNHEY, SMNVEV (reference sequence). The CDR3 loop spans 14 amino acids. The CDR3 is CASSLNRVSGELFF. CDR3 in DNA: TGTGCCAGCAGTTTAAACAGGGTGTCCGGGGAGCTGTTTTTT.